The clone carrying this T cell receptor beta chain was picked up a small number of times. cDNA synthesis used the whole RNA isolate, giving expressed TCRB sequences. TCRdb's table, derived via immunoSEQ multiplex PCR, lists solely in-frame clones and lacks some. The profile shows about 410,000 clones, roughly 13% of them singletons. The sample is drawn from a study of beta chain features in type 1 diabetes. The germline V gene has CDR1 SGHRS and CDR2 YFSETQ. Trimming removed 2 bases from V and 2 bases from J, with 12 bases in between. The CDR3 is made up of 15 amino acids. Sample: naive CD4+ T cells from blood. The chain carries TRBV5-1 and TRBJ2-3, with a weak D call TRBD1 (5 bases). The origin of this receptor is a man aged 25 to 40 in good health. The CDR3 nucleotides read TGCGCCAGCAGCTTTGCAGGGCCTAACACAGATACGCAGTATTTT. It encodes CASSFAGPNTDTQYF.